This T cell receptor beta chain was found in a study of metastatic and nonmetastatic thyroid tumors (dated by TCRdb to about 2020). In the study overall: The researchers compared repertoires between peripheral blood samples and tumor or nodule tissue samples from patients with malignant or benign thyroid disease. Paper-wide results and their limitations: In both blood and tumor samples, TCR beta diversity was reported to be significantly higher in malignant tumors than in benign nodules.

To prepare the library, PCR was applied. For sequencing, an Illumina HiSeq 4000 was employed. High-throughput sequencing was used to profile the CDR3 region of the TCR beta-chain in every patient. Regarding the original processing steps: The researchers built a classifier to tell apart papillary thyroid cancer patients with distant metastasis, based on CDR3 differences among clinicopathological groups. The Shannon index was used to assess repertoire diversity, and the Morisita-Horn index was used to assess tumor-blood repertoire similarity. In TCRdb, the public reads were trimmed at Q25 with fastp and aligned with MiXCR, with productive beta chains retained. TCRdb's processing, not the authors' own work, is the source of the V and J calls. The sample table lists 70,000 or so clones, approximately 15% of them with a count of one. Around 7% of the sample is held by the ten biggest clonotypes. None of the patients had been given any treatment before thyroid surgery. The study retrospectively analysed patient clinical samples collected from the early 2010s to the late 2010s using T-cell receptor beta sequencing.

This clone occurred many times. The clone's antigen remains unknown. No base qualities exist here, and no much larger clone lies one base off it. The germline V gene (reference sequence) provides CDR1 LGHDT and CDR2 YNNKEL. Trimming at the junction amounts to 0 bases on V and 4 bases on J, and the germline ends lie 9 bases apart. Reading from cysteine to phenylalanine, the CDR3 counts 14 amino acids. The retained sequence is limited to the CDR3, 42 bases, with the frame set at the first base. Sequencing was carried out using blood. This receptor was taken from a male donor with papillary thyroid cancer or a benign thyroid nodule (not recorded which). Some clones in this sample may be carry-over from other donors' samples. The receptor chain draws on TRBV3-1 and TRBJ1-2, with TRBD1 as a weak D call on 6 bases. For the CDR3, the sequence is CASSQDIQGYGYTF. The DNA sequence follows: TGTGCCAGCAGCCAAGATATACAGGGCTATGGCTACACCTTC.